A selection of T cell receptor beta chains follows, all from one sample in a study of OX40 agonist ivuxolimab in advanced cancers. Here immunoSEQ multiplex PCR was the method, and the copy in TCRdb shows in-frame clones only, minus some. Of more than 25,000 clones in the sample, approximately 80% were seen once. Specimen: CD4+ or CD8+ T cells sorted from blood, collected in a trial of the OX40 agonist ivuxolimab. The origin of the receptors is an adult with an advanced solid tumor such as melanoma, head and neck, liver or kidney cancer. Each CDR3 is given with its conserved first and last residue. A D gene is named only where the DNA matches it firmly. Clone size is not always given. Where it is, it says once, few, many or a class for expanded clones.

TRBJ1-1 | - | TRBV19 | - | CASSIETGNIYTEAFF | TGTGCCAGTAGTATAGAAACAGGGAATATTTACACTGAAGCTTTCTTT
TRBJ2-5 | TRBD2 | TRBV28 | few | CASAHFVRAGVQTQYF | TGTGCCAGCGCCCATTTCGTTAGAGCGGGAGTCCAGACCCAGTACTTC
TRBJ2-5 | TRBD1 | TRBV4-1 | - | CASRQKNPRGQGDETQYF | TGCGCCAGCAGGCAAAAAAACCCGAGGGGACAGGGAGACGAGACCCAGTACTTC
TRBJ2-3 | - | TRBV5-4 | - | CASSFNYGISYKKADTQYF | TGTGCCAGCAGCTTTAATTATGGGATCTCCTACAAGAAGGCAGATACGCAGTATTTT
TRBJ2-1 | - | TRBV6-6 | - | CASSYGGEYNEQFF | TGTGCCAGCAGTTATGGCGGAGAATACAATGAGCAGTTCTTC
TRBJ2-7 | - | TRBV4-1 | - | CASSQGDSQEQYF | TGCGCCAGCAGCCAGGGCGACAGTCAAGAGCAGTACTTC
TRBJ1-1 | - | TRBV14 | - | CASSQATYVLGRDTEAFF | TGTGCCAGCAGCCAAGCCACCTATGTTCTGGGGCGCGACACTGAAGCTTTCTTT
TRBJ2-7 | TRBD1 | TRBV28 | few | CASSSMTGSYEQYF | TGTGCCAGCAGTTCAATGACAGGGTCCTACGAGCAGTACTTC
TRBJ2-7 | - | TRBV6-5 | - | CASSYGQGGYEQYF | TGTGCCAGCAGTTACGGGCAGGGGGGATACGAGCAGTACTTC
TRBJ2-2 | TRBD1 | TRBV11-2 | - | CASSLAGTGGGELFF | TGTGCCAGCAGCTTAGCTGGGACAGGGGGCGGGGAGCTGTTTTTT
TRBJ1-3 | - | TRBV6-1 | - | CASNLDRFVGNTIYF | TGTGCCAGCAATCTAGACAGATTCGTAGGAAACACCATATATTTT
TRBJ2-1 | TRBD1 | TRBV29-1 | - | CSVETGQGYEQFF | TGCAGCGTTGAAACGGGACAGGGGTATGAGCAGTTCTTC
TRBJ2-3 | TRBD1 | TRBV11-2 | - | CASSFGDRETDTQYF | TGTGCCAGCAGCTTTGGGGACAGGGAGACAGATACGCAGTATTTT
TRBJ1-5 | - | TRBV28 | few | CASSRYSNQPQHF | TGTGCCAGCAGCCGTTACAGCAATCAGCCCCAGCATTTT
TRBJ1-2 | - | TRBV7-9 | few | CASSLGWGNYGYTF | TGTGCCAGCAGCTTAGGTTGGGGCAACTATGGCTACACCTTC
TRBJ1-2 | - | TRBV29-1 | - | CSATGGYGYTF | TGCAGCGCGACGGGGGGCTATGGCTACACCTTC
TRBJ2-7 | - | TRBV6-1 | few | CAGGYEQYF | TGTGCCGGGGGGTACGAGCAGTACTTC
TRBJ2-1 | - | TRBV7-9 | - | CASSLGPVQFF | TGTGCCAGCAGCTTAGGTCCAGTACAGTTCTTC
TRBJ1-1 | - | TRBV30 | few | CAWSVLKNTEAFF | TGTGCCTGGAGTGTACTGAAGAACACTGAAGCTTTCTTT
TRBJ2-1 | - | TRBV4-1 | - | CASSLKKDSYNEQFF | TGCGCCAGCAGCCTAAAAAAGGACAGCTACAATGAGCAGTTCTTC
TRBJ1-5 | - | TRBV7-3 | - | CASLFLGPNQPQHF | TGTGCCAGCCTTTTCCTGGGCCCGAATCAGCCCCAGCATTTT
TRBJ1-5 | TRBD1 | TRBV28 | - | CASRLRNYGTGGPYSNQPQHF | TGTGCCAGCAGACTCCGAAACTATGGGACAGGGGGTCCATATAGCAATCAGCCCCAGCATTTT
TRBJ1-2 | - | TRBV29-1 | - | CSVDWDSNYGYTF | TGCAGCGTTGACTGGGATTCTAACTATGGCTACACCTTC
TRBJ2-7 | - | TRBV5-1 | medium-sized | CASSFTDEQYF | TGCGCCAGCAGCTTCACGGACGAGCAGTACTTC
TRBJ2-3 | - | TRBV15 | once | CATSRDLSTDTQYF | TGTGCCACCAGCAGGGATCTTAGCACAGATACGCAGTATTTT
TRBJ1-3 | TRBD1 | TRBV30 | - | CAWSLGTGGSGNTIYF | TGTGCCTGGAGTCTTGGGACAGGGGGCTCTGGAAACACCATATATTTT
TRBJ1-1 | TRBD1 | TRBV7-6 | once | CASSHRGMNTEAFF | TGTGCCAGCAGCCACAGGGGTATGAACACTGAAGCTTTCTTT
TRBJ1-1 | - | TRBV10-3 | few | CAISESTGKAPEAFF | TGTGCCATCAGTGAGTCGACGGGAAAGGCGCCTGAAGCTTTCTTT
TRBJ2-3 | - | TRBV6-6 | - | CASAALGQATDTQYF | TGTGCCAGCGCAGCCCTGGGGCAGGCCACAGATACGCAGTATTTT
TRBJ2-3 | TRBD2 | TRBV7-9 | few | CASSLGSGRIRDTQYF | TGTGCCAGCAGCTTAGGTAGCGGGAGGATCAGGGATACGCAGTATTTT
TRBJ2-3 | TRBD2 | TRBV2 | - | CASSVLAGGTDTQYF | TGTGCCAGCAGTGTACTAGCGGGAGGCACAGATACGCAGTATTTT
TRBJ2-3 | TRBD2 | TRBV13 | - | CASSPTGLADIPTDTQYF | TGTGCCAGCAGCCCCACGGGACTAGCGGACATTCCCACAGATACGCAGTATTTT
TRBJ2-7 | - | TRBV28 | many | CASSPYIGGEVPYEQYF | TGTGCCAGCAGTCCCTACATCGGTGGGGAAGTCCCATACGAGCAGTACTTC
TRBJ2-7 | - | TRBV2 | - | CASSELAVSSYEQYF | TGTGCCAGCAGTGAATTAGCGGTCTCCTCCTACGAGCAGTACTTC
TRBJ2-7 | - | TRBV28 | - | CASSLPTSRTPYEQYF | TGTGCCAGCAGTTTACCCACCTCAAGGACACCCTACGAGCAGTACTTC
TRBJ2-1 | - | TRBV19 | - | CASSMDRYNEQFF | TGTGCCAGTAGTATGGACCGGTACAATGAGCAGTTCTTC
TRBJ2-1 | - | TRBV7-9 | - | CASSFGDYNEQFF | TGTGCCAGCAGCTTCGGCGACTACAATGAGCAGTTCTTC
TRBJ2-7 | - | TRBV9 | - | CASSEGGRIYEQYF | TGTGCCAGCAGCGAGGGGGGCAGGATCTACGAGCAGTACTTC